The 5 T cell receptor beta chains reported below all come from one sample, sequenced in a study of PD-1 blockade in classical Hodgkin lymphoma. Clones were read by immunoSEQ multiplex PCR, and TCRdb kept only the in-frame ones, dropping some. The profile shows approximately 30,000 clones, 55% to 85% of them singletons. Time point described: cycle 4 day 1 (C4D1), after around six weeks of nivolumab. Each patient's relapse followed autologous stem cell transplantation, and brentuximab vedotin exposure varied. Sequences were derived from peripheral blood mononuclear cells (PBMCs), sampled before the fourth cycle of nivolumab. The source of these receptors is a human donor with classical Hodgkin lymphoma.

Remarks on this clone: At one of its ends the junction is not consistent with the germline gene, which may arise from a read error. The chain uses TRBV28 and TRBJ1-1, with D possibly matching TRBD1 (6 bases). Germline CDR1 reads MDHEN; CDR2 reads SYDVKM. The CDR3 is 11 residues long. The CDR3 coding sequence is TGCCTGACAGGAGTAAACACTGAAGCTTTCTTT. Residues: CLTGVNTEAFF.

This rearrangement joins TRBV4-2 to TRBJ2-7; a weak D match, TRBD1 (6 bases). The germline V and J ends were trimmed by 6 bases and 5 bases, with 20 bases remaining between them. Germline V gene data show CDR1 as LGHNA and CDR2 as YNFKEQ. This CDR3 comprises 15 residues. CDR3 protein: CASRTGQLTGNEQYF. In nucleotides, the CDR3 is TGTGCCAGCAGAACGGGACAACTGACGGGTAACGAGCAGTACTTC.

This clone is medium-sized by share. The chain carries TRBV7-8 and TRBJ2-7; unclear D gene. The length of the CDR3 is 12 residues. The V gene lost 1 base and the J gene lost 5 bases, with 6 bases spanning the gap. Per the germline V gene, CDR1 is SGHVS and CDR2 is FQNEAQ. The CDR3 protein is CASSLVTHEQYF. The CDR3 DNA follows: TGTGCCAGCAGCTTAGTGACCCACGAGCAGTACTTC.

V usage is TRBV6-1 and J usage is TRBJ2-2; D might be TRBD1 (6 bases). Germline V gene sequence: CDR1 MNHNS, CDR2 SASEGT. V was shortened by 8 bases and J by 6 bases, with 16 bases between the two germline ends. The CDR3 covers 14 residues. CDR3 sequence reads: CASHAQGRAGELFF. The CDR3 region has the DNA TGTGCCAGCCATGCACAGGGTAGGGCCGGGGAGCTGTTTTTT.

V usage is TRBV9 and J usage is TRBJ1-2, with 8 bases identical to TRBD1. Germline V gene data show CDR1 as SGDLS and CDR2 as YYNGEE. J gave up 2 bases and V 4 bases, and 10 bases lay outside the gene matches. This CDR3 has 16 amino acids. The CDR3 region is CASSLRGRGRNYGYTF. For the CDR3, the DNA is TGTGCCAGCAGCCTCAGGGGGCGCGGTAGGAACTATGGCTACACCTTC. Full variable domain (missing parts from reference TRBV9 and TRBJ1-2): DSGVTQTPKHLITATGQRVTLRCSPRSGDLSVYWYQQSLDQGLQFLIQYYNGEERAKGNILERFSAQQFPDLHSELNLSSLELGDSALYFCASSLRGRGRNYGYTFGSGTRLTVV.